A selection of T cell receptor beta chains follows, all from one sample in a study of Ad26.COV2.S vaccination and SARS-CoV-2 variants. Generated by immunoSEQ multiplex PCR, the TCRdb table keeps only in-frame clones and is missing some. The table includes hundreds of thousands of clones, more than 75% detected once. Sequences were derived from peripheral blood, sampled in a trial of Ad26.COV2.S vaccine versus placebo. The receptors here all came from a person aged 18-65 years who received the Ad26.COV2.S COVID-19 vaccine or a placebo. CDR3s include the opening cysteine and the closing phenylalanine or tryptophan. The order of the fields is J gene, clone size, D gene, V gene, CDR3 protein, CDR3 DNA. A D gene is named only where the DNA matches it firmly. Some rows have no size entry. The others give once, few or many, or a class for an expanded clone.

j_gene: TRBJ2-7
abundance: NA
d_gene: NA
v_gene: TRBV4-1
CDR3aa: CASSQVGSREQYF
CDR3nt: TGCGCCAGCAGCCAAGTAGGATCGCGGGAGCAGTACTTC

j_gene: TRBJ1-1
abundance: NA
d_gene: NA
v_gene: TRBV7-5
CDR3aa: CARSRSGRMGTEAFF
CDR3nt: TGTGCCAGAAGCCGATCGGGACGAATGGGCACTGAAGCTTTCTTT

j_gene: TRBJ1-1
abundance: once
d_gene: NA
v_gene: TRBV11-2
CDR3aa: CASSSRGHNTEAFF
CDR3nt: TGTGCCAGCAGTTCCCGCGGGCATAACACTGAAGCTTTCTTT

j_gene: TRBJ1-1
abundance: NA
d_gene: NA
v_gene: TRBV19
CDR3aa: CASSGTLYETEAFF
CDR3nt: TGTGCCAGTAGTGGGACACTCTACGAAACCGAAGCTTTCTTT

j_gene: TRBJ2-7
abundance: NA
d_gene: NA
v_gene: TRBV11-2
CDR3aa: CASGMIRTYEQYF
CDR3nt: TGTGCCAGCGGCATGATCCGGACCTACGAGCAGTACTTC

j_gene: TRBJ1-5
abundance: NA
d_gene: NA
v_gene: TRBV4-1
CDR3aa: CASSQERLGQPQHF
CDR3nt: TGCGCCAGCAGCCAAGAAAGACTGGGTCAGCCCCAGCATTTT

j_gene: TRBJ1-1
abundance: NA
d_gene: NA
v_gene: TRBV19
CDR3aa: CASSTLTVNTEAFF
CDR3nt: TGTGCCAGTAGTACCCTAACAGTGAACACTGAAGCTTTCTTT

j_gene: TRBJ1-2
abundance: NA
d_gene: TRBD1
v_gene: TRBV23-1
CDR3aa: CASITGGVSYGYTF
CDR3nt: TGCGCCAGCATCACAGGGGGCGTGAGCTATGGCTACACCTTC

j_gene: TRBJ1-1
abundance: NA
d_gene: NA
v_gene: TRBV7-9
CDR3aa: CASSPSKGNTEAFF
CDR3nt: TGTGCCAGCAGCCCTTCCAAAGGGAACACTGAAGCTTTCTTT

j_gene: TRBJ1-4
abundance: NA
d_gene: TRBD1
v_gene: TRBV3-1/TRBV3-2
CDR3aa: CASSQAGTGQRGNEKLFF
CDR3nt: TGTGCCAGCAGCCAAGCCGGGACAGGGCAACGGGGTAATGAAAAACTGTTTTTT

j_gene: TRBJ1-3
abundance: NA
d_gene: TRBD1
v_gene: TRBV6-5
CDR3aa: CASSPPGTAGNTIYF
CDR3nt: TGTGCCAGCAGTCCACCCGGGACAGCTGGAAACACCATATATTTT

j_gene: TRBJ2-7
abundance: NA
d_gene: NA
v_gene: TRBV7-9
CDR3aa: CASTYDRGPYEQYF
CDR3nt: TGTGCCAGCACCTATGACAGAGGCCCCTACGAGCAGTACTTC

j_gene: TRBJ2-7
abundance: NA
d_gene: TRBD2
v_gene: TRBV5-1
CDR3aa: CASVQGLESYEQYF
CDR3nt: TGCGCCAGCGTACAGGGACTAGAGTCCTACGAGCAGTACTTC

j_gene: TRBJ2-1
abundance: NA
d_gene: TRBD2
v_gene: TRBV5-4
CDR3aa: CASSSGTSSDEQFF
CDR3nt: TGTGCCAGCAGCTCGGGGACTAGCAGCGATGAGCAGTTCTTC

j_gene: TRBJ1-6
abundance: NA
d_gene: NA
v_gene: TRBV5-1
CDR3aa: CASSFRGGSYNSPLHF
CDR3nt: TGCGCCAGCAGCTTCCGTGGCGGCTCCTATAATTCACCCCTCCACTTT

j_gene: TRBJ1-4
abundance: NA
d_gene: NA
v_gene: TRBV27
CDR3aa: CATSRSTEGKLFF
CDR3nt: TGTGCCACAAGTAGGAGCACCGAAGGAAAACTGTTTTTT

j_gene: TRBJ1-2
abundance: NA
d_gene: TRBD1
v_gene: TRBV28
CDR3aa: CASSSPKGQGGGYTF
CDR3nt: TGTGCCAGCAGTTCCCCCAAAGGACAGGGGGGGGGCTACACCTTC

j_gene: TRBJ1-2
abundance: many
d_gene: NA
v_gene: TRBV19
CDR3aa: CASIGVSDRGAYGYTF
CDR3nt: TGTGCCAGTATCGGAGTGTCAGATCGTGGGGCCTATGGCTACACCTTC

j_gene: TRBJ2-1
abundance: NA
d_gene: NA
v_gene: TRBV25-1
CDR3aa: CASSDTVVTVYNEQFF
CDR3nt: TGTGCCAGCAGTGACACCGTTGTGACAGTGTACAATGAGCAGTTCTTC

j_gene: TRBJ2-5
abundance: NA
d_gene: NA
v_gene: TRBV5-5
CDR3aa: CASSLLFVETQYF
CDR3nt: TGTGCCAGCAGCCTGCTTTTCGTGGAGACCCAGTACTTC

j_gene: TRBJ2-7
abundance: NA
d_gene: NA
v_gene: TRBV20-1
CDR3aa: CSASYQGSYEQYF
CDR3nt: TGCAGTGCTAGTTATCAGGGGTCCTACGAGCAGTACTTC

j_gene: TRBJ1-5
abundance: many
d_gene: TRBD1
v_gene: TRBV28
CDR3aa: CASSTTGEGNQPQHF
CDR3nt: TGTGCCAGCAGTACGACAGGGGAGGGCAATCAGCCCCAGCATTTT

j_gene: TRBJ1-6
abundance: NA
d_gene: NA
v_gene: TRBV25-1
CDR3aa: CASSDLQDNSPLHF
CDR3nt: TGTGCCAGCAGTGACCTACAGGATAATTCACCCCTCCACTTT

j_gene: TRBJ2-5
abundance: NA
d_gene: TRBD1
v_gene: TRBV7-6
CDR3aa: CASTQQGYQETQYF
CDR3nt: TGTGCCAGCACCCAACAGGGGTACCAAGAGACCCAGTACTTC

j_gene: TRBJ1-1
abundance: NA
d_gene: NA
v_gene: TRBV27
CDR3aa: CASSFRQGRTEAFF
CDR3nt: TGTGCCAGCAGTTTCCGCCAGGGCAGGACTGAAGCTTTCTTT

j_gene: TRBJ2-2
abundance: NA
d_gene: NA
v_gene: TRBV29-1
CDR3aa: CSVFHAGTGELFF
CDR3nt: TGCAGCGTTTTCCATGCAGGGACGGGGGAGCTGTTTTTT

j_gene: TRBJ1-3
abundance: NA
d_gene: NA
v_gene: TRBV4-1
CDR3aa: CASSPDSGGNTIYF
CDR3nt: TGCGCCAGCAGCCCGGACAGTGGTGGAAACACCATATATTTT

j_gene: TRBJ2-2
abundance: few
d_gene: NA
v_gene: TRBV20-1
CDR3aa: CSARGTGELFF
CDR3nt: TGCAGTGCTAGAGGTACCGGGGAGCTGTTTTTT

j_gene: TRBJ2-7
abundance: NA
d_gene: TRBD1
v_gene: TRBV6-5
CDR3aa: CATRTGGPYEQYF
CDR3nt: TGTGCCACCAGGACAGGGGGCCCCTACGAGCAGTACTTC

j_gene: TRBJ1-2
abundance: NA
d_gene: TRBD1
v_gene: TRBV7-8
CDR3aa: CASSSPPGQGLNYGYTF
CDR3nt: TGTGCCAGCAGCTCCCCGCCTGGACAGGGTTTAAACTATGGCTACACCTTC

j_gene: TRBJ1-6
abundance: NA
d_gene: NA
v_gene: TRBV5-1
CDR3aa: CASSLAQAGNSPLHF
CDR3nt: TGCGCCAGCAGCTTGGCCCAAGCTGGGAATTCACCCCTCCACTTT

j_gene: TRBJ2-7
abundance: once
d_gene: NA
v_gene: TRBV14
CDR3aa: CASSQVNGPFYEQYF
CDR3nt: TGTGCCAGCAGCCAAGTAAACGGACCCTTCTACGAGCAGTACTTC

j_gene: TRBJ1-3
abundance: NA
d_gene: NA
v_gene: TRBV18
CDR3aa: CASSPPTGNTIYF
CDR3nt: TGTGCCAGCTCACCCCCGACTGGAAACACCATATATTTT

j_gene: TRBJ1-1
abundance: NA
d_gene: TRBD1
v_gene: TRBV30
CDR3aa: CAWGPAGGTEAFF
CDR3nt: TGTGCCTGGGGTCCCGCAGGGGGCACTGAAGCTTTCTTT

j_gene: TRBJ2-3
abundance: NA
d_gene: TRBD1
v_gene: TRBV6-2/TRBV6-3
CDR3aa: CASSTGTGGPDTQYF
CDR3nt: TGTGCCAGCAGTACCGGGACAGGGGGGCCAGATACGCAGTATTTT

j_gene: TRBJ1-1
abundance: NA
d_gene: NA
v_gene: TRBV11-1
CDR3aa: CASSIRTDNTEAFF
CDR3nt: TGTGCCAGCAGCATAAGGACAGACAACACTGAAGCTTTCTTT

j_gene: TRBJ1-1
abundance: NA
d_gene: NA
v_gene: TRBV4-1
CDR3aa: CASSQDWGRNTEAFF
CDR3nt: TGCGCCAGCAGCCAAGATTGGGGGCGGAACACTGAAGCTTTCTTT

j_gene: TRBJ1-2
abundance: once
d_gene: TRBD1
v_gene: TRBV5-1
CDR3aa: CATSGQGDYGYTF
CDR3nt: TGCGCCACTTCGGGGCAGGGGGACTATGGCTACACCTTC

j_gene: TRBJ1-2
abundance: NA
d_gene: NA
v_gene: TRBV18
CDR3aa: CASSPYGGAGGYTF
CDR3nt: TGTGCCAGCTCACCCTACGGGGGCGCTGGTGGCTACACCTTC

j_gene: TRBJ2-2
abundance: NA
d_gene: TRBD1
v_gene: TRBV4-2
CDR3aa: CASSQAQGEYRELFF
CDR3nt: TGTGCCAGCAGCCAAGCCCAGGGGGAATATAGGGAGCTGTTTTTT

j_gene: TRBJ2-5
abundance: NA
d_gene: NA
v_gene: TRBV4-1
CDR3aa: CASSPRDLQETQYF
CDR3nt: TGCGCCAGCAGCCCCCGGGACCTACAAGAGACCCAGTACTTC

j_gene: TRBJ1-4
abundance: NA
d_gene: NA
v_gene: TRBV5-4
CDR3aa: CASSRRDRENEKLFF
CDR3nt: TGTGCCAGCAGTCGAAGGGACCGAGAAAATGAAAAACTGTTTTTT

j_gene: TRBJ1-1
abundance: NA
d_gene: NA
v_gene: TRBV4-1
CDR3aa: CASSHRAANTEAFF
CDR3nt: TGCGCCAGCAGCCACAGGGCGGCGAACACTGAAGCTTTCTTT

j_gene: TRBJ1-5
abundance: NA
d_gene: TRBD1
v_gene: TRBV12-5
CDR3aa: CASGLGQGKQPQHF
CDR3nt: TGTGCTAGTGGTTTAGGACAGGGGAAACAGCCCCAGCATTTT

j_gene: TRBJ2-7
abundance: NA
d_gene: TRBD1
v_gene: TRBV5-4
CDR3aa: CASSWTGGEQYF
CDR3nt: TGTGCCAGCAGCTGGACAGGGGGCGAGCAGTACTTC

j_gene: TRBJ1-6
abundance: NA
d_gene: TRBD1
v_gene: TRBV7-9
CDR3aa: CASSLIQGESPLHF
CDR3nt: TGTGCCAGCAGCTTAATTCAGGGGGAGTCACCCCTCCACTTT

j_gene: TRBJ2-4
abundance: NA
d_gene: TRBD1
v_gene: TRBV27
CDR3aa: CASSFARDRGNIQYF
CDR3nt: TGTGCCAGCAGCTTCGCCCGGGACAGGGGGAACATTCAGTACTTC

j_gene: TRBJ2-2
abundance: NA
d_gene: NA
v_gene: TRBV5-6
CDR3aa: CASSLFSGELFF
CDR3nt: TGTGCCAGCAGCTTGTTCTCCGGGGAGCTGTTTTTT

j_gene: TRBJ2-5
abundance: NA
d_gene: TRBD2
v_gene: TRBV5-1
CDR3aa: CASSLTGGPQETQYF
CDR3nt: TGCGCCAGCAGCTTGACGGGGGGGCCCCAAGAGACCCAGTACTTC

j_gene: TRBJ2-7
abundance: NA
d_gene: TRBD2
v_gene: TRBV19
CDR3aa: CASSQRGTPYEQYF
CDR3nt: TGTGCCAGTAGCCAGCGGGGTACCCCCTACGAGCAGTACTTC

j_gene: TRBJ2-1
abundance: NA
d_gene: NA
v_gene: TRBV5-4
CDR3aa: CASSLDSYSYNEQFF
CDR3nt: TGTGCCAGCAGCTTGGACTCATACTCCTACAATGAGCAGTTCTTC